This TCR beta chain emerged from a study of regulatory T cells in long-lasting Graves disease. Library construction for TCR beta used iRepertoire HTBI primers and Arm-PCR of CDR3 regions. Each CDR3 protein gets one entry after TCRdb re-called the multiplex PCR reads with MiXCR. The sample has about 660,000 distinct CDR3 sequences, 30% seen once. Remarks on this clonotype: Antigen specificity is unknown.

The study's findings and limits: Persistent disease preferred TRBV28, TRBJ1-2 and TRBJ2-5.

This CDR3 contains 13 residues. Germline lookup yields CDR1 SGHRS and CDR2 YFSETQ. V lost 0 bases and J lost 7, with 10 bases in between. Time point here: persistent/refractory GD, antithyroid drugs over 5 years with positive TRAb. The TCR library was made from RNA that had been extracted from PBMCs in TRIzol. Peripheral blood, roughly 9.2 milliliters per patient, was collected in EDTA tubes. This chain uses TRBV5-1 with TRBJ1-2; D call uncertain. This TCR derives from a female donor with Graves disease. This specimen was peripheral blood mononuclear cells (PBMCs), taken when the disease was refractory, from a patient treated with antithyroid drugs. The DNA for the CDR3 is TGCGCCAGCAGCTTGGAGGCCCAGGTTGGCTACACCTTC. Amino acids: CASSLEAQVGYTF.